The table lists the clone carrying this TCR beta chain with a few counts. Its cognate antigen is unknown. Here immunoSEQ multiplex PCR was the method, and the copy in TCRdb shows in-frame clones only, minus some. The table includes around 20,000 clones, 70% to 80% detected once. Germline V gene data show CDR1 as MNHNY and CDR2 as SVGAGI (reference sequence). The junction had 2 bases not matched to a gene; V was cut back by 5 bases and J by 2 bases. CDR3 length: 13 residues. This sample is part of a study of OX40 agonist ivuxolimab in advanced cancers. Study in general: At 0.01 to 10 mg/kg, ivuxolimab was administered intravenously to patients every 2 weeks. Three individuals attained partial responses, comprising one hepatocellular carcinoma case and two cutaneous melanoma cases. People who had prior anti-PD-1, anti-PD-L1 or anti-CTLA-4 therapy could take part, and around 40% had some.

Study-level results: At 0.1 to 3.0 mg/kg, clonal expansion of CD4+ and CD8+ blood T cells had occurred by week 6.

The J gene is TRBJ1-2, the V gene TRBV6-6, with 7 bases lining up with TRBD1. The origin of this receptor is an adult with an advanced solid tumor such as melanoma, head and neck, liver or kidney cancer. This material consisted of CD4+ or CD8+ T cells sorted from blood, taken in a trial of the OX40 agonist ivuxolimab. The CDR3 bases are TGTGCCAGCAGTCCGGGACAGAACTATGGCTACACCTTC. Translating it yields CASSPGQNYGYTF.